Listed below are T cell receptor beta chains from one sample, sequenced in a study of blood T cell repertoires in COVID-19. Assay: immunoSEQ multiplex PCR; the TCRdb copy retains only in-frame clones and omits some. The repertoire includes some 150,000 clones, nearly 80% of them detected once, and about 15% sits in the top ten. Sequences were obtained from peripheral blood. The source is a woman older than 75 with acute or convalescent COVID-19. The CDR3 runs from the conserved cysteine through the conserved F or W. The order of the fields is D gene, V gene, clone size, J gene, CDR3 DNA, CDR3 protein. A D gene is named only where the DNA matches it firmly. The size entry is marked missing in some rows and otherwise reads once, few, many or a size class.

d_call: .
v_call: TRBV11-3
clone_size: .
j_call: TRBJ2-3
cdr3_nt: TGTGCCAGCAGCTTAGCGTCAGGGTTGGGAGATACGCAGTATTTT
cdr3_aa: CASSLASGLGDTQYF

d_call: TRBD2
v_call: TRBV5-1
clone_size: .
j_call: TRBJ2-1
cdr3_nt: TGCGCCAGCAGCTTGGTGAGCGGGATTAGCTCCTACAATGAGCAGTTCTTC
cdr3_aa: CASSLVSGISSYNEQFF

d_call: TRBD1
v_call: TRBV28
clone_size: .
j_call: TRBJ2-7
cdr3_nt: TGTGCCAGCAGCTCCCGACAGGGCATTAGGAACGAGCAGTACTTC
cdr3_aa: CASSSRQGIRNEQYF

d_call: .
v_call: TRBV13
clone_size: .
j_call: TRBJ1-2
cdr3_nt: TGTGCAGCAAAGGAGGCTAACGAGGAAGGCTACACCTTC
cdr3_aa: CAAKEANEEGYTF

d_call: .
v_call: TRBV3-1/TRBV3-2
clone_size: once
j_call: TRBJ2-7
cdr3_nt: TGTGCCAGCAGCCACGACAGCTCCTACGAGCAGTACTTC
cdr3_aa: CASSHDSSYEQYF

d_call: .
v_call: TRBV9
clone_size: once
j_call: TRBJ2-3
cdr3_nt: TGTGCCAGCAGCGCCGGGACTAGCACAGATACGCAGTATTTT
cdr3_aa: CASSAGTSTDTQYF

d_call: .
v_call: TRBV3-1/TRBV3-2
clone_size: .
j_call: TRBJ2-7
cdr3_nt: TGTGCCAGCAGCAGTCAAGATGGGGCGGGAATGAGCTCCTACGAGCAGTACTTC
cdr3_aa: CASSSQDGAGMSSYEQYF

d_call: .
v_call: TRBV4-2
clone_size: .
j_call: TRBJ2-7
cdr3_nt: TGTGCCAGCAGCTCCGGGACTGATGGCTGGGAGCAGTACTTC
cdr3_aa: CASSSGTDGWEQYF

d_call: TRBD1
v_call: TRBV27
clone_size: .
j_call: TRBJ2-7
cdr3_nt: TGTGCCAGCAGTTCACACAGGACAGGGGGCAACGAGCAGTACTTC
cdr3_aa: CASSSHRTGGNEQYF

d_call: TRBD2
v_call: TRBV27
clone_size: .
j_call: TRBJ2-7
cdr3_nt: TGTGCCAGCAGTTATCTAGCGGGGAGTAGCGAGCAGTACTTC
cdr3_aa: CASSYLAGSSEQYF

d_call: TRBD1
v_call: TRBV24-1
clone_size: .
j_call: TRBJ2-1
cdr3_nt: TGTGCCACCAGTACGTACGGGGACAGGGGGTACAATGAGCAGTTCTTC
cdr3_aa: CATSTYGDRGYNEQFF

d_call: TRBD1
v_call: TRBV19
clone_size: .
j_call: TRBJ2-1
cdr3_nt: TGTGCCAGTAGTAGACAGGGCGGAGACTACAATGAGCAGTTCTTC
cdr3_aa: CASSRQGGDYNEQFF

d_call: TRBD1
v_call: TRBV28
clone_size: .
j_call: TRBJ1-5
cdr3_nt: TGTGCCAGCAGTACCGGGACAGGGGCGTTTCAGCCCCAGCATTTT
cdr3_aa: CASSTGTGAFQPQHF

d_call: .
v_call: TRBV5-1
clone_size: .
j_call: TRBJ2-1
cdr3_nt: TGCGCCAGCAGCTTGGACGGGAGCTCCTACAATGAGCAGTTCTTC
cdr3_aa: CASSLDGSSYNEQFF

d_call: .
v_call: TRBV29-1
clone_size: .
j_call: TRBJ1-1
cdr3_nt: TGCAGCTTGGAACGGGGGGCAGGGGAAGCTTTCTTT
cdr3_aa: CSLERGAGEAFF

d_call: .
v_call: TRBV4-1
clone_size: .
j_call: TRBJ2-1
cdr3_nt: TGCGCCAGCAGCCAGGGAGGTGAGCAGTTCTTC
cdr3_aa: CASSQGGEQFF

d_call: TRBD1
v_call: TRBV5-1
clone_size: .
j_call: TRBJ1-1
cdr3_nt: TGCGCCAGCAGCCCTATACACCGGACAGGGGGCGGGAAGGCCCCTGAAGCTTTCTTT
cdr3_aa: CASSPIHRTGGGKAPEAFF

d_call: .
v_call: TRBV2
clone_size: once
j_call: TRBJ1-3
cdr3_nt: TGTGCCAGCGGTGCAGGCCCCGGCTTCTCTGGAAACACCATATATTTT
cdr3_aa: CASGAGPGFSGNTIYF

d_call: TRBD2
v_call: TRBV7-8
clone_size: .
j_call: TRBJ2-7
cdr3_nt: TGTGCCAGCAGCCCAGAGACTAGCGGGTCCTCCGTCTACTTC
cdr3_aa: CASSPETSGSSVYF

d_call: .
v_call: TRBV27
clone_size: .
j_call: TRBJ1-1
cdr3_nt: TGTGCCAGCAGTCCCCCAGCCGTGCGGGTGGAAACCACTGAAGCTTTCTTT
cdr3_aa: CASSPPAVRVETTEAFF

d_call: .
v_call: TRBV18
clone_size: .
j_call: TRBJ2-1
cdr3_nt: TGTGCCAGCTCACTACCAAGGGGGGGCAATGAGCAGTTCTTC
cdr3_aa: CASSLPRGGNEQFF

d_call: TRBD2
v_call: TRBV6-6
clone_size: .
j_call: TRBJ2-5
cdr3_nt: TGTGCCAGCAGTACCGGTAGCGGGGTGATACAAGAGACCCAGTACTTC
cdr3_aa: CASSTGSGVIQETQYF

d_call: .
v_call: TRBV7-9
clone_size: many
j_call: TRBJ2-3
cdr3_nt: TGTGCCAGCAGCCGCACGTCAGGGGTAGATACGCAGTATTTT
cdr3_aa: CASSRTSGVDTQYF

d_call: TRBD2
v_call: TRBV3-1/TRBV3-2
clone_size: .
j_call: TRBJ2-1
cdr3_nt: TGTGCCAGCAGCCGAGGACTAGCGGGGTCCAATGAGCAGTTCTTC
cdr3_aa: CASSRGLAGSNEQFF

d_call: .
v_call: TRBV5-1
clone_size: .
j_call: TRBJ1-4
cdr3_nt: TGCGCCAGCAGCACCGGGACAACAGCAACTAATGAAAAACTGTTTTTT
cdr3_aa: CASSTGTTATNEKLFF

d_call: .
v_call: TRBV30
clone_size: .
j_call: TRBJ1-2
cdr3_nt: TGTGCCTGTCCGGGAGAGGTTTTCTATGGCTACACCTTC
cdr3_aa: CACPGEVFYGYTF

d_call: .
v_call: TRBV29-1
clone_size: .
j_call: TRBJ1-3
cdr3_nt: TGCAGCGCCCTGGACACCCACTCTGGAAACACCATATATTTT
cdr3_aa: CSALDTHSGNTIYF

d_call: TRBD1
v_call: TRBV3-1/TRBV3-2
clone_size: .
j_call: TRBJ1-2
cdr3_nt: TGTGCCAGCAGCCAAGACCGGGACAGGGGGCGTTCGACCTATGGCTACACCTTC
cdr3_aa: CASSQDRDRGRSTYGYTF

d_call: .
v_call: TRBV19
clone_size: few
j_call: TRBJ1-5
cdr3_nt: TGTGCCAGTAGTATAGACAGGGTGGACAATCAGCCCCAGCATTTT
cdr3_aa: CASSIDRVDNQPQHF

d_call: .
v_call: TRBV30
clone_size: few
j_call: TRBJ1-5
cdr3_nt: TGTGCCTGGAGTAGGAACAGTAATCAGCCCCAGCATTTT
cdr3_aa: CAWSRNSNQPQHF

d_call: TRBD1
v_call: TRBV5-1
clone_size: .
j_call: TRBJ1-2
cdr3_nt: TGCGCCAGCAGCGCACAGGGGAGTGGTGGCTACACCTTC
cdr3_aa: CASSAQGSGGYTF

d_call: TRBD1
v_call: TRBV6-5
clone_size: .
j_call: TRBJ1-2
cdr3_nt: TGTGCCAGCAGACCCGGGACAGGGTGGTATGGCTACACCTTC
cdr3_aa: CASRPGTGWYGYTF

d_call: TRBD1
v_call: TRBV3-1/TRBV3-2
clone_size: .
j_call: TRBJ1-2
cdr3_nt: TGTGCCAGCAGCCAGATGACAGGGAAATATGGCTACACCTTC
cdr3_aa: CASSQMTGKYGYTF

d_call: .
v_call: TRBV5-1
clone_size: .
j_call: TRBJ1-4
cdr3_nt: TGCGCCAGCAGCCCCGGGACAATTGGCAGTAATGAAAAACTGTTTTTT
cdr3_aa: CASSPGTIGSNEKLFF

d_call: .
v_call: TRBV7-8
clone_size: .
j_call: TRBJ2-5
cdr3_nt: TGTGCCAGCTTTACTGACTTCGCAGAGACCCAGTACTTC
cdr3_aa: CASFTDFAETQYF

d_call: .
v_call: TRBV7-2
clone_size: .
j_call: TRBJ1-2
cdr3_nt: TGTGCCAGCTCCATAGGGGGGGGGCCCGGCGGCTACACCTTC
cdr3_aa: CASSIGGGPGGYTF

d_call: TRBD2
v_call: TRBV9
clone_size: .
j_call: TRBJ2-1
cdr3_nt: TGTGCCAGCAGCGCATCCCGGACTAGCGGGGGGCTAGGTGAGCAGTTCTTC
cdr3_aa: CASSASRTSGGLGEQFF

d_call: .
v_call: TRBV28
clone_size: .
j_call: TRBJ2-7
cdr3_nt: TGTGCCAGCAGTTCCTCCCAGCAGGGGAGTTTCTACGAGCAGTACTTC
cdr3_aa: CASSSSQQGSFYEQYF

d_call: .
v_call: TRBV6-5
clone_size: .
j_call: TRBJ2-2
cdr3_nt: TGTGCCAGCAGTTACGACAGTGACACCGGGGAGCTGTTTTTT
cdr3_aa: CASSYDSDTGELFF

d_call: .
v_call: TRBV6-5
clone_size: once
j_call: TRBJ1-5
cdr3_nt: TGTGCCAGCAGTTACTCGAGGGGGAGTCAGCCCCAGCATTTT
cdr3_aa: CASSYSRGSQPQHF

d_call: .
v_call: TRBV5-1
clone_size: .
j_call: TRBJ1-1
cdr3_nt: TGCGCCAGCAGCAGCCCGCCGGAGACCACTGAAGCTTTCTTT
cdr3_aa: CASSSPPETTEAFF

d_call: .
v_call: TRBV19
clone_size: .
j_call: TRBJ1-3
cdr3_nt: TGTGCCAGTAGGGACCTGGGACTTTCTGGAAACACCATATATTTT
cdr3_aa: CASRDLGLSGNTIYF

d_call: .
v_call: TRBV28
clone_size: .
j_call: TRBJ2-3
cdr3_nt: TGTGCCAGCAGTGAGGCTGGTCGGCTAGCGACAGATACGCAGTATTTT
cdr3_aa: CASSEAGRLATDTQYF

d_call: .
v_call: TRBV28
clone_size: .
j_call: TRBJ1-2
cdr3_nt: TGTGCCAGCAGTTTCTATTCTGGCTACACCTTC
cdr3_aa: CASSFYSGYTF

d_call: .
v_call: TRBV7-8
clone_size: once
j_call: TRBJ2-7
cdr3_nt: TGTGCCAGCAGCTTAGGTGGAACTACCTACGAGCAGTACTTC
cdr3_aa: CASSLGGTTYEQYF

d_call: TRBD1
v_call: TRBV29-1
clone_size: few
j_call: TRBJ2-3
cdr3_nt: TGCAGCGTTAAAGCCCCCCGGACAGGGGCCACAGATACGCAGTATTTT
cdr3_aa: CSVKAPRTGATDTQYF

d_call: .
v_call: TRBV18
clone_size: .
j_call: TRBJ2-7
cdr3_nt: TGTGCCAGCTCACCACGGCTAGCTGCCGGCTACGAGCAGTACTTC
cdr3_aa: CASSPRLAAGYEQYF

d_call: TRBD1
v_call: TRBV3-1/TRBV3-2
clone_size: .
j_call: TRBJ1-5
cdr3_nt: TGTGCCAGCAGCCAAGATTGGACAGGGGTCCAGCCCCAGCATTTT
cdr3_aa: CASSQDWTGVQPQHF

d_call: TRBD2
v_call: TRBV6-5
clone_size: .
j_call: TRBJ2-7
cdr3_nt: TGTGCCAGCAGTTTCCGCTCGGGGGGGTCCGAGCAGTACTTC
cdr3_aa: CASSFRSGGSEQYF